What follows are 32 T cell receptor beta chains derived from one specimen sequenced in a study of blood T cells in healthy people across ages. The use of a sample-barcoded 5' primer and a J-beta primer mix characterized a second PCR of roughly 6 to 11 cycles. Using its own MiXCR run on the 5' RACE reads, TCRdb lists one record per CDR3 protein. The sample contains about 510,000 distinct CDR3 sequences, around a quarter of which appear only once. The same sample was also studied in work on T cells of mothers and their children.

Sequenced: blood. The receptors were gathered from a boy between 2 and 10 years old in good health.

The V call is TRBV20-1, the J call TRBJ2-7; 7 positions match TRBD1. With V trimmed by 6 bases and J by 2 bases, 4 bases remained unmatched. This CDR3 has 12 amino acids. Looked up from germline, CDR1 is DFQATT and CDR2 is SNEGSKA (reference sequence). CDR3 coding DNA: TGCAGTGCCTGGACAGGAGCCTACGAGCAGTACTTC. Protein: CSAWTGAYEQYF.

This clonotype occurred a few times. The V and J genes are TRBV15 and TRBJ2-5; no firm D call. CDR1 and CDR2 (germline): LNHNV, YYDKDF (reference sequence). There are 10 residues in the CDR3. V dropped 10 bases and J dropped 7 bases, with 10 bases sitting between them. The CDR3 DNA is TGTGCCATTCCCCCGGGGACCCAGTACTTC. It translates to CAIPPGTQYF.

The gene calls are TRBV5-1 and TRBJ1-6; D is unresolved. The CDR3 covers 14 residues. Germline assignment: CDR1 SGHRS and CDR2 YFSETQ. The V and J ends lost 0 bases and 7 bases respectively, with 8 bases between them. The CDR3 is CASSLDRQNSPLHF. Here the CDR3 DNA reads TGCGCCAGCAGCTTGGATCGTCAGAATTCACCCCTCCACTTT.

This clonotype has just one count. This chain connects TRBV15 to TRBJ2-4; D possibly matches TRBD1 or TRBD2 (5 bases each). Germline V lookup: CDR1 LNHNV, CDR2 YYDKDF (reference sequence). Trimming took 8 bases from V and 3 from J, leaving 26 bases between them. The CDR3 length is 18 residues. The CDR3: CATRLSLRDVLGKNIQYF. In DNA, the CDR3 is TGTGCCACCCGACTAAGTCTCCGGGACGTTCTAGGCAAAAACATTCAGTACTTC. Complete variable domain (other parts from reference TRBV15 and TRBJ2-4): DAMVIQNPRYQVTQFGKPVTLSCSQTLNHNVMYWYQQKSSQAPKLLFHYYDKDFNNEADTPDNFQSRRPNTSFCFLDIRSPGLGDTAMYLCATRLSLRDVLGKNIQYFGAGTRLSVL.

This clonotype has just a few counts. The rearrangement joins TRBV20-1 to TRBJ2-3; D might be TRBD2 (6 bases). Germline loops: CDR1 DFQATT, CDR2 SNEGSKA (reference sequence). The V end was cut by 5 bases, the J end by 4 bases, with 22 bases between. The CDR3 extends over 16 amino acids. In DNA, the CDR3 is TGCAGTGCTTGGTTTCCTAGGGTTCCGGGGGCAGATACGCAGTATTTT. Protein: CSAWFPRVPGADTQYF.

This clonotype occurred many times. Germline and junction disagree at one end, which may indicate a read error. V gene TRBV5-1 combines with J gene TRBJ2-5, with D perhaps assigned TRBD1 or TRBD2 (6 bases each). Germline V lookup: CDR1 SGHRS, CDR2 YFSETQ. The CDR3 has 14 amino acids. CDR3 coding DNA: TGTGCCAGCAGTTTATTGGGGGGCGGGGAGACCCAGTACTTC. Protein product: CASSLLGGGETQYF.

This clonotype was recorded a few times. This rearrangement joins TRBV7-9 to TRBJ1-4; a possible D gene is TRBD1 (5 bases). V was cut by 4 bases and J by 7 bases, with 13 bases left in between. CDR1 is SEHNR and CDR2 is FQNEAQ in the germline V gene (reference sequence). The CDR3 loop spans 14 amino acids. CDR3 region: CASSSAGTREKLFF. The CDR3 nucleotides read TGTGCCAGCAGCTCGGCCGGGACGCGTGAAAAACTGTTTTTT. Filled out from reference TRBV7-9 and TRBJ1-4, the complete variable domain reads DTGVSQNPRHKITKRGQNVTFRCDPISEHNRLYWYRQTLGQGPEFLTYFQNEAQLEKSRLLSDRFSAERPKGSFSTLEIQRTEQGDSAMYLCASSSAGTREKLFFGSGTQLSVL.

This clonotype was counted a few times. This chain connects TRBV30 to TRBJ2-1; D is possibly TRBD1 (5 bases). Trimming removed 0 bases at V and 6 bases at J, with 9 bases between. Looked up from germline, CDR1 is GTSNPN and CDR2 is SVGIG (reference sequence). This CDR3 is 13 amino acids long. The CDR3: CAWSVKGLNEQFF. CDR3 sequence (DNA): TGTGCCTGGAGTGTAAAGGGGCTCAATGAGCAGTTCTTC.

The V gene is TRBV29-1, the J gene TRBJ2-6; 10 nucleotides agree with TRBD2. The V segment lost 4 bases and the J segment 3 bases; nucleotides outside the gene matches: 6. This CDR3 spans 16 amino acids. Per germline, CDR1 SQVTM and CDR2 ANQGSEA. CDR3 loop: CSVVASGSVGANVLTF. CDR3 coding DNA: TGCAGCGTTGTTGCTAGCGGGAGTGTTGGGGCCAACGTCCTGACTTTC.

CDR3 in DNA: TGTGCCACCAGCCTTACTGGAAACACCATATATTTT. Translating it yields CATSLTGNTIYF. V and J are TRBV15 and TRBJ1-3; no firm D call. CDR1 is LNHNV and CDR2 is YYDKDF in the germline V gene (reference sequence). V was trimmed by 5 bases and J by 2 bases, leaving 4 bases between them. This CDR3 is built from 12 residues.

The sample holds a few counts of this clonotype. V is TRBV5-1 and J is TRBJ2-7; a possible D gene is TRBD1 (6 bases). Trimming removed 4 bases at V and 4 bases at J, with 18 bases between. Germline CDR1 is SGHRS and CDR2 is YFSETQ. The CDR3 is 15 residues long. The CDR3 DNA reads TGCGCCAGCAGCGACCGGGACAAGAGCCTATACGAGCAGTACTTC. Amino acid sequence: CASSDRDKSLYEQYF.

This clonotype was found a few times. The CDR3 loop reads CATSRDPGFGETQYF. CDR3 bases: TGTGCCACCAGCAGAGATCCGGGTTTCGGGGAGACCCAGTACTTC. J is TRBJ2-5 and V is TRBV15; D not certain. This CDR3 spans 15 amino acids. CDR1 and CDR2 from the germline V gene are LNHNV and YYDKDF (reference sequence). The V end was cut by 0 bases, the J end by 5 bases, with 13 bases between.

The chain has TRBV10-3 and TRBJ1-2; the D is unclear. V was shortened by 4 bases and J by 7 bases, with 16 bases between the two germline ends. Germline CDR1 and CDR2: ENHRY and SYGVKD. The CDR3 has 14 amino acids. CDR3 nucleotide sequence: TGTGCCATCAGTGTAGCCGGATCGGCGCGTGGCTACACCTTC. It codes for CAISVAGSARGYTF.

This clonotype came up once. This chain connects TRBV20-1 to TRBJ2-1, with D perhaps being TRBD1 or TRBD2 (5 bases each). The CDR3 extends over 14 amino acids. Trimming removed 6 bases from V and 4 bases from J, with 16 bases in between. CDR1 is DFQATT and CDR2 is SNEGSKA in the germline V gene (reference sequence). The CDR3 loop is CSAESGRSYNEQFF. CDR3 in DNA: TGCAGTGCCGAGTCGGGACGGTCATACAATGAGCAGTTCTTC.

This clonotype appeared many times. The chain couples TRBV11-2 to TRBJ2-3; TRBD2 matches 10 bases. The CDR3 extends over 15 amino acids. Germline-derived CDR1 and CDR2 are SGHAT and FQNNGV. V gave up 4 bases and J gave up 1 base; unmatched junction bases: 2. Here the CDR3 reads CASSSGTSGTDTQYF. The CDR3 DNA is TGTGCCAGCAGCTCCGGGACTAGCGGCACAGATACGCAGTATTTT.

This clonotype was observed a handful of times. For the CDR3, the DNA is TGTGCCAGCAGCCAAGGGGGTGAGGGACAGGGATACTACGAGCAGTACTTC. Translation: CASSQGGEGQGYYEQYF. The rearrangement links TRBV4-2 to TRBJ2-7, with TRBD1 identical over 9 bases. Germline CDR1 reads LGHNA; CDR2 reads YNFKEQ. After removal of 1 base from V and 3 bases from J, the junction contained 10 bases not matched to a gene. CDR3 length: 17 amino acids.

This clonotype has only a few counts. The chain combines TRBV5-1 with TRBJ2-3; 14 bases are a match to TRBD2. This CDR3 is built from 17 residues. Germline V gives CDR1 SGHRS, CDR2 YFSETQ. Germline trimming cut 4 bases from V and 2 bases from J; bases unmatched to any gene: 6. The DNA for the CDR3 is TGCGCCAGCAGCCCAGGACTAGCGGGGGGTCCCACAGATACGCAGTATTTT. Translation gives CASSPGLAGGPTDTQYF.

The V and J genes are TRBV12-3 or TRBV12-4 and TRBJ1-2, with a weak D call TRBD1 (6 bases). V lost 11 bases to trimming and J lost 7 bases, with 14 bases between them. This CDR3 comprises 11 residues. The CDR3 is CAVITGFGYTF. CDR3 nucleotide sequence: TGTGCCGTAATCACAGGGTTTGGCTACACCTTC.

The chain links TRBV5-1 to TRBJ2-4; a possible D gene is TRBD2 (5 bases). With 5 bases removed from V and 8 bases from J, the gap between germline ends came to 8 bases. From germline, CDR1 is SGHRS and CDR2 YFSETQ. This CDR3 is 11 amino acids long. In nucleotides, the CDR3 is TGCGCCAGCAGACTAGAGGACATTCAGTACTTC. Its translation is CASRLEDIQYF.

The V call is TRBV28, the J call TRBJ1-1; D call uncertain. There are 12 residues in the CDR3. Germline assignment: CDR1 MDHEN and CDR2 SYDVKM. Trimming took off 10 bases at V and 0 bases at J, with 9 bases between the two ends. CDR3 region: CATGEMNTEAFF. In nucleotides, the CDR3 is TGTGCCACTGGGGAGATGAACACTGAAGCTTTCTTT.

Comments on this clonotype: The junction differs from germline at one of its ends, possibly a read error. J is TRBJ2-5 and V is TRBV7-3, with D maybe TRBD2 (6 bases). The tail of the sequence fits TRBJ2-1 better, so the J call may be wrong. Germline CDR1 is SGHTA and CDR2 is FQGTGA. CDR3 length equals 17 residues. The CDR3 DNA follows: TGTGTCAGCAGCTTAACGGGCGGGGCAGGGAATAGCAATGAGCAGTTCTTC. It translates to CVSSLTGGAGNSNEQFF.

The gene calls are TRBV7-9 and TRBJ1-2; 9 nucleotides agree with TRBD1. V dropped 1 base and J dropped 6; count of bases not matched to a gene: 6. The CDR3 loop spans 15 amino acids. The germline V gene has CDR1 SEHNR and CDR2 FQNEAQ (reference sequence). The CDR3 nucleotides read TGTGCCAGCAGCTTAGATCAGGGACAGGGACATGGCTACACCTTC. Translating gives CASSLDQGQGHGYTF.

The rearrangement joins TRBV20-1 to TRBJ2-3, with 7 nucleotides matching TRBD2. Per germline, CDR1 DFQATT and CDR2 SNEGSKA (reference sequence). The CDR3 has 14 amino acids. V shed 2 bases and J 2 bases; nucleotides not matched to a gene: 4. Written as DNA, the CDR3 is TGCAGTGCTAGAAGGCGGGGGTTCACAGATACGCAGTATTTT. Its translation: CSARRRGFTDTQYF.

The rearrangement links TRBV12-3 or TRBV12-4 to TRBJ2-1; TRBD2 aligns across 8 bases. The CDR3 runs 18 residues. V lost 3 bases and J lost 5; bases outside the gene matches: 15. In nucleotides, the CDR3 is TGTGCCAGCAGTTTGCAACTACCTCGACTAGCGCTGGACAATGAGCAGTTCTTC. Protein: CASSLQLPRLALDNEQFF.

This clonotype was counted only a few times. The CDR3 sequence is CASSRQGAHSVQYF. The CDR3 nucleotides read TGTGCCAGCAGTCGACAGGGGGCGCATTCTGTTCAGTACTTC. This chain joins TRBV12-3 or TRBV12-4 and TRBJ2-4; 10 bases are a match to TRBD1. Trimming at V came to 5 bases and at J to 11 bases, leaving 9 bases not matched to a gene. This CDR3 has 14 residues.

The V gene is TRBV29-1, the J gene TRBJ2-3; 8 nucleotides align to TRBD1. J gave up 0 bases and V 6 bases, and 11 bases lay outside the gene matches. CDR3 length: 16 residues. Per the germline V gene, CDR1 is SQVTM and CDR2 is ANQGSEA. The CDR3 nucleotides read TGCAGCGTAACCGGACAGGGTACGAGTAGCACAGATACGCAGTATTTT. This gives the protein CSVTGQGTSSTDTQYF.

Comments on this clonotype: A read error may account for a junction end that differs from germline. The gene calls are TRBV4-1 and TRBJ2-5; TRBD1 matches at 7 bases. The V gene's germline CDR1 is MGHRA and CDR2 YSYEKL. This CDR3 has 11 amino acids. In nucleotides, the CDR3 is TGCGCCAGCAGCCAAGGACAGGGAAAGTTCTTC. Its protein product is CASSQGQGKFF.

This chain links TRBV6-5 with TRBJ2-2, with D unclear. V was pared by 6 bases and J by 2 bases, with 19 bases between. Germline assignment: CDR1 MNHEY and CDR2 SVGAGI. This CDR3 is 17 amino acids long. Written as DNA, the CDR3 is TGTGCCAGCAGCTACCATCGCCCACAAACCAACACCGGGGAGCTGTTTTTT. Amino acids: CASSYHRPQTNTGELFF.

In regard to this clonotype: At one boundary the junction diverges from the germline segment, which might be a read error. The chain employs TRBV13 and TRBJ1-6; tentatively, D is TRBD1 (5 bases). The CDR3 runs 14 residues. Germline assignment: CDR1 PRHDT and CDR2 FYEKMQ (reference sequence). CDR3 nucleotides: TGTGCCAGCAGCTTGGGTAAAGGGGCTTCACCCCCCCACTTT. Protein sequence: CASSLGKGASPPHF.

The rearrangement joins TRBV9 to TRBJ2-5, with 7 bases that match TRBD1. The end of the DNA is better explained by TRBJ2-1, so the J call may be wrong. Per the germline V gene, CDR1 is SGDLS and CDR2 is YYNGEE. This CDR3 has 15 amino acids. The chain's CDR3 is CASSVGGGPYNEQFF. As DNA, the CDR3 is TGTGCCAGCAGCGTAGGAGGGGGCCCCTACAATGAGCAGTTCTTC.

In its sample, this clonotype was seen a few times. This chain uses TRBV20-1 with TRBJ2-4; D unclear. The CDR3 has 14 residues. Per germline, CDR1 DFQATT and CDR2 SNEGSKA (reference sequence). V gave up 5 bases and J gave up 0 bases, with 11 bases separating them. The CDR3 region is CSALEALAKNIQYF. CDR3 sequence (DNA): TGCAGTGCTCTAGAGGCGCTAGCCAAAAACATTCAGTACTTC.

This clonotype appeared a few times. J is TRBJ1-4 and V is TRBV10-3, with D possibly being TRBD1 (6 bases). Germline loops: CDR1 ENHRY, CDR2 SYGVKD. CDR3 length: 12 amino acids. Between the trimmed V and J ends, which lost 10 bases and 8 bases, there was a span of 14 bases. The CDR3 coding sequence is TGTGCCACCCAGGGTACAGGGGAAAAACTGTTTTTT. Translated: CATQGTGEKLFF.